This TCR beta chain was profiled in a study of blood T cell repertoires in COVID-19. Turning to the study itself: COVID-19 samples collected from the United States, Italy and Spain covered acute and convalescent phases. Sample material is recorded as cDNA or gDNA derived from T cells, B-cell-depleted T cells, or PBMCs.

Authors' methods: The authors estimated nucleated cell counts from reference gene primer amplification. Profiling relied on immunoSEQ multiplex PCR, and the TCRdb table lists in-frame clones only, not all of them. The DNA gave D and trimming, while V, J and clone size come from that table. Of about 370,000 clones in the sample, roughly 90% were seen once. Patients of the Seattle cohort, enrolled during active infection, were followed longitudinally. V was cut by 5 bases and J by 3 bases, with 11 bases left in between. This CDR3 is built from 13 residues. A single count supports this clone. V usage is TRBV12-3 or TRBV12-4 and J usage is TRBJ2-7; D call uncertain. The receptor was derived from a woman aged 25 to 39 with COVID-19, enrolled during active disease. Sequenced: peripheral blood. CDR3 protein: CASSKLAGYEQYF. The CDR3 DNA follows: TGTGCCAGCAGTAAATTAGCTGGCTACGAGCAGTACTTC.